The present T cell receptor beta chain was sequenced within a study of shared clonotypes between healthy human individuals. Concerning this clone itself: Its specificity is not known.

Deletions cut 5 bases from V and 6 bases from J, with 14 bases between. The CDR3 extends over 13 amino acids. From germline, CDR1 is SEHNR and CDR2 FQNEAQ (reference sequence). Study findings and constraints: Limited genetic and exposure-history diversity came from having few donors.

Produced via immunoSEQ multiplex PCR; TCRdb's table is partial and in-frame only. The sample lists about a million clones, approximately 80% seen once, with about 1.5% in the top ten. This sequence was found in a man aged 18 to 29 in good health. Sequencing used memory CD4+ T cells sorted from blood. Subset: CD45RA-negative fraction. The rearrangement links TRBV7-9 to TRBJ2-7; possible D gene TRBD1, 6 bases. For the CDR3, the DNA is TGTGCCAGCAGCCAAACAGGGCCTAGCGAGCAGTACTTC. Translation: CASSQTGPSEQYF.